This TCR beta chain was obtained from a study of cytomegalovirus exposure and HLA in healthy donors. The CDR3 is 15 amino acids. V was shortened by 8 bases and J by 6 bases, with 21 bases between the two germline ends. Germline values: CDR1 SEHNR, CDR2 FQNEAQ (reference sequence). The PCR had 60 Vbeta and 13 Jbeta primers. The assay was immunoSEQ multiplex PCR, and TCRdb's table has in-frame clones only and misses some. In the table there are about 140,000 clones, roughly four fifths of which are singletons. The study, taken as a whole, reports: HLA restriction was apparent for most CMV-associated TCR beta chains in a later analysis. Earlier analysis found most TCR beta V segments productive about 87% or about 30% of the time.

A word on this clone: As yet, its antigen is unknown.

The chain recombines TRBV7-9 with TRBJ2-3, with D possibly being TRBD2 (7 bases). The specimen was PBMCs. The receptor was isolated from a woman aged 45-65 years in good health and CMV-seropositive. The CDR3 DNA reads TGTGCCAGCGAGGGAGGGGCAGGGGAGGATGATACGCAGTATTTT. Amino acid sequence: CASEGGAGEDDTQYF.